This T cell receptor beta chain was recovered during a study of blood T cell repertoires in COVID-19. There are 15 residues in the CDR3. The germline V gene encodes CDR1 LNHDA and CDR2 SQIVND (reference sequence). Trimming took 5 bases from V and 3 from J; bases not matched to a gene: 4. Assay used: immunoSEQ multiplex PCR; TCRdb lists only in-frame clones, some missing. The data contain hundreds of thousands of clones, approximately 85% of them seen just once; the ten biggest clones take up 2% to 2.5%. This chain connects TRBV19 to TRBJ1-5; 10 bases are a match to TRBD1. Sequences were obtained from PBMCs or T cells enriched from blood (not recorded which). This sequence was found in a middle-aged woman with acute COVID-19. In nucleotides, the CDR3 is TGTGCCAGTAGTTGGACAGGGGGGCCCAATCAGCCCCAGCATTTT. Amino acid sequence: CASSWTGGPNQPQHF. Based on the CDR3 plus reference TRBV19 and TRBJ1-5, the full variable domain is DGGITQSPKYLFRKEGQNVTLSCEQNLNHDAMYWYRQDPGQGLRLIYYSQIVNDFQKGDIAEGYSVSREKKESFPLTVTSAQKNPTAFYLCASSWTGGPNQPQHFGDGTRLSIL.